The 32 T cell receptor beta chains below come from one sample, sequenced in a study of shared clonotypes between healthy human individuals. Sequencing was performed with immunoSEQ multiplex PCR; in TCRdb, only in-frame clones are kept and a portion is missing. This sample has roughly 330,000 clones, with under 80% found just once. Sequencing was performed on memory CD4+ T cells sorted from blood. Stated subset: CD45RA-negative fraction. The source of these receptors is a man aged 30 to 39 in good health.

This chain connects TRBV5-6 to TRBJ1-1; no reliable D call. Germline V gene data show CDR1 as SGHDT and CDR2 as YYEEEE. The germline V and J ends were trimmed by 2 bases and 6 bases, with 8 bases remaining between them. The CDR3 sequence is 12 residues long. CDR3 sequence (DNA): TGTGCCAGCAGCTTCCAGACGGCTGAAGCTTTCTTT. Protein product: CASSFQTAEAFF.

The chain combines TRBV11-2 with TRBJ2-7; 13 nucleotides align to TRBD2. CDR3 length equals 18 residues. Germline values: CDR1 SGHAT, CDR2 FQNNGV. Unmatched junction bases numbered 10, after V lost 3 bases and J lost 2 bases. CDR3 nucleotide sequence: TGTGCCAGCAGCTTCCCGACGAGGGGGACTAGCGGGGCCTACGAGCAGTACTTC. It translates to CASSFPTRGTSGAYEQYF.

This rearrangement joins TRBV5-4 to TRBJ1-4, with no clear D. V lost 3 bases to trimming and J lost 0 bases, with 6 bases between them. The CDR3 extends over 14 amino acids. Germline V gene lookup returns CDR1 SGHNT and CDR2 YYREEE (reference sequence). CDR3 sequence reads: CASSSGATNEKLFF. The CDR3 DNA is TGTGCCAGCAGCTCGGGAGCAACTAATGAAAAACTGTTTTTT.

The chain has TRBV7-2 and TRBJ1-1, with 8 nucleotides matching TRBD1. J gave up 3 bases and V 1 base, and 4 bases lay outside the gene matches. Germline assignment: CDR1 SGHTA and CDR2 FQGNSA. CDR3 length: 15 residues. CDR3 sequence (DNA): TGTGCCAGCAGCTTAGTTGGACAGGGAGACACTGAAGCTTTCTTT. As protein: CASSLVGQGDTEAFF.

V is TRBV6-5 and J is TRBJ1-3; tentative D call: TRBD1 (6 bases). Per the germline V gene, CDR1 is MNHEY and CDR2 is SVGAGI. The CDR3 loop spans 13 amino acids. V lost 6 bases and J 5 bases, leaving 11 bases between the germline ends. The CDR3 nucleotides are TGTGCCAGCAGCCAGGGGTTTAGAAACACCATATATTTT. Its translation: CASSQGFRNTIYF.

The chain employs TRBV9 and TRBJ1-1, with TRBD1 matching over 9 bases. With V trimmed by 3 bases and J by 4 bases, 7 bases remained unmatched. Germline V lookup: CDR1 SGDLS, CDR2 YYNGEE. This CDR3 comprises 15 residues. CDR3 in amino acids: CASSAGQGFLTEAFF. The CDR3 DNA is TGTGCCAGCAGCGCGGGACAGGGTTTCCTCACTGAAGCTTTCTTT. The entire variable domain, with the rest obtained from reference TRBV9 and TRBJ1-1, is as follows: DSGVTQTPKHLITATGQRVTLRCSPRSGDLSVYWYQQSLDQGLQFLIQYYNGEERAKGNILERFSAQQFPDLHSELNLSSLELGDSALYFCASSAGQGFLTEAFFGQGTRLTVV.

The rearrangement links TRBV18 to TRBJ2-7, with TRBD2 as a possible D gene (7 bases). This CDR3 contains 16 residues. CDR1 is KGHSH, CDR2 LQKENI, per germline. V was cut by 3 bases and J by 0 bases, with 15 bases left in between. The CDR3 spells CASSPTGRGPSYEQYF. Written as DNA, the CDR3 is TGTGCCAGCTCACCTACAGGGAGGGGCCCCTCCTACGAGCAGTACTTC.

The rearrangement links TRBV7-8 to TRBJ1-5, with 9 bases aligning to TRBD1. The junction had 6 bases not matched to a gene; V was cut back by 3 bases and J by 3 bases. This CDR3 comprises 16 residues. Per the germline V gene, CDR1 is SGHVS and CDR2 is FQNEAQ. Written as DNA, the CDR3 is TGTGCCAGCAGCTTCCGACAGGGGGACGTCAATCAGCCCCAGCATTTT. Protein product: CASSFRQGDVNQPQHF.

For the CDR3, the DNA is TGTGCCAGCAGCCTGTTCCCAGGGTACGGCTACACCTTC. The encoded protein is CASSLFPGYGYTF. This chain links TRBV7-2 with TRBJ1-2; D may be TRBD1 (5 bases). CDR1 is SGHTA and CDR2 is FQGNSA in the germline V gene. The CDR3 is made up of 13 amino acids. The V gene lost 5 bases and the J gene lost 8 bases, with 15 bases spanning the gap.

This rearrangement joins TRBV28 to TRBJ2-1, with D hard to call. Between the trimmed V and J ends, which lost 6 bases and 8 bases, there was a span of 17 bases. Per the germline V gene, CDR1 is MDHEN and CDR2 is SYDVKM. This CDR3 spans 14 amino acids. CDR3 nucleotide sequence: TGTGCCAGCAGCCGGCCCCCCCTTTTGGATGAGCAGTTCTTC. It encodes CASSRPPLLDEQFF.

This rearrangement joins TRBV5-4 to TRBJ2-5, with a tentative D call TRBD2 (6 bases). V lost 0 bases and J lost 5, with 11 bases in between. CDR1 and CDR2 (germline): SGHNT, YYREEE (reference sequence). CDR3 length: 14 amino acids. DNA for the CDR3: TGTGCCAGCAGCTTGGCTTTTGGGGGGGAGACCCAGTACTTC. This translates into CASSLAFGGETQYF.

In this sample, this clone turned up once. Other DNA sequences from this sample encode an identical CDR3 as well. The chain combines TRBV6-1 with TRBJ2-7; D is uncertain. V lost 0 bases to trimming and J lost 4 bases, with 7 bases between them. The CDR3 length is 13 residues. Germline assignment: CDR1 MNHNS and CDR2 SASEGT. Written as DNA, the CDR3 is TGTGCCAGCAGTGAAGCCGCCAGTTACGAGCAGTACTTC. Translating it yields CASSEAASYEQYF.

The chain combines TRBV6-6 with TRBJ2-7, with D hard to call. Germline V gene sequence: CDR1 MNHNY, CDR2 SVGAGI (reference sequence). Trimming pared 6 bases from V and 0 bases from J, leaving 9 bases between. CDR3 size: 13 residues. CDR3 sequence: CASSFTGSYEQYF. In DNA, the CDR3 is TGTGCCAGCAGCTTTACCGGCTCCTACGAGCAGTACTTC.

The chain combines TRBV27 with TRBJ1-1; a possible D gene is TRBD1 (5 bases). V dropped 1 base and J dropped 3 bases, with 15 bases sitting between them. This CDR3 region has 16 residues. The germline V gene encodes CDR1 MNHEY and CDR2 SMNVEV (reference sequence). The DNA for the CDR3 is TGTGCCAGCAGTTTATTCCTGGACACGGGGGACACTGAAGCTTTCTTT. Amino acid sequence: CASSLFLDTGDTEAFF.

The chain has TRBV5-1 and TRBJ2-5; the match to TRBD1 covers 7 bases. V lost 2 bases and J lost 5; bases outside the gene matches: 9. This CDR3 has 15 residues. In germline, CDR1 is SGHRS, CDR2 YFSETQ. CDR3 amino acids: CASSFLGTAGETQYF. The CDR3 bases are TGCGCCAGCAGCTTTCTTGGGACAGCTGGGGAGACCCAGTACTTC.

The chain uses TRBV7-3 and TRBJ2-2; D unresolved. The V gene lost 2 bases and the J gene lost 2 bases, with 9 bases spanning the gap. The length of the CDR3 is 15 residues. Germline CDR1 is SGHTA and CDR2 is FQGTGA. Here the CDR3 reads CASSLERDNTGELFF. CDR3 sequence (DNA): TGTGCCAGCAGCTTAGAGAGAGATAACACCGGGGAGCTGTTTTTT.

V is TRBV7-9 and J is TRBJ2-7; 12 bases line up with TRBD2. Germline loops: CDR1 SEHNR, CDR2 FQNEAQ (reference sequence). This CDR3 has 15 amino acids. With V trimmed by 5 bases and J by 4 bases, 6 bases remained unmatched. Here the CDR3 DNA reads TGTGCCAGCAGCCCTCCGGGACTAGCGGGTTACGAGCAGTACTTC. It specifies CASSPPGLAGYEQYF.

The CDR3 region is CSAEGQKTDTQYF. CDR3 nucleotide sequence: TGCAGCGCCGAGGGCCAGAAAACAGATACGCAGTATTTT. This rearrangement joins TRBV29-1 to TRBJ2-3; D is perhaps TRBD2 (5 bases). CDR1 and CDR2 (germline): SQVTM, ANQGSEA. There are 13 residues in the CDR3. V lost 7 bases and J lost 3, with 14 bases in between.

The rearrangement uses TRBV5-4 and TRBJ2-6; D call uncertain. The germline V gene encodes CDR1 SGHNT and CDR2 YYREEE (reference sequence). This CDR3 has 16 residues. Trimming left V 0 bases short and J 2 bases short, with 9 bases between. CDR3 bases: TGTGCCAGCAGCTTGGGATGGGGTACTGGGGCCAACGTCCTGACTTTC. It codes for CASSLGWGTGANVLTF.

The chain is built from TRBV5-6 and TRBJ2-7, with 7 nucleotides matching TRBD1. The length of the CDR3 is 17 residues. Per the germline V gene, CDR1 is SGHDT and CDR2 is YYEEEE. The V gene end was trimmed by 5 bases and the J gene end by 0 bases; junction bases not matched to a gene: 14. CDR3 bases: TGTGCCAGCAGACCATTCGGCGACAGGGCAGGCTCCTACGAGCAGTACTTC. It specifies CASRPFGDRAGSYEQYF.

The CDR3: CASSSGRDPDTQYF. CDR3 bases: TGTGCCAGCAGCAGCGGGAGGGACCCAGATACGCAGTATTTT. The chain links TRBV7-8 to TRBJ2-3; 10 nucleotides match TRBD2. The CDR3 sequence is 14 residues long. CDR1 SGHVS and CDR2 FQNEAQ come from the germline V gene. Losses at the gene ends were 5 bases for V and 4 bases for J; bases not matched to a gene: 3.

This chain connects TRBV6-6 to TRBJ1-4; 9 nucleotides agree with TRBD1. Per germline, CDR1 MNHNY and CDR2 SVGAGI (reference sequence). Trimming cost V 6 bases and J 6 bases; bases outside gene matches: 8. The CDR3 totals 15 residues. The CDR3 is CASRPTGGGDEKLFF. CDR3 in DNA: TGTGCCAGCAGACCCACAGGGGGCGGAGATGAAAAACTGTTTTTT.

The chain couples TRBV7-8 to TRBJ1-5, with D tentatively TRBD1 (6 bases). Germline V CDR1 and CDR2: SGHVS, FQNEAQ. Trimming left V 2 bases short and J 2 bases short, with 13 bases between. This CDR3 contains 16 residues. CDR3 loop: CASSLSGALGNQPQHF. The CDR3 DNA reads TGTGCCAGCAGCTTATCGGGGGCGCTGGGCAATCAGCCCCAGCATTTT.

In this sample, this clone turned up many times. V and J are TRBV4-1 and TRBJ2-3; D remains ambiguous. Germline V gives CDR1 MGHRA, CDR2 YSYEKL. CDR3 length: 16 residues. Trimming took 1 base from V and 2 from J, leaving 13 bases between them. CDR3: CASSQVDLGFTDTQYF. CDR3 coding DNA: TGCGCCAGCAGCCAAGTGGATCTGGGGTTCACAGATACGCAGTATTTT.

This chain connects TRBV7-7 to TRBJ2-1, with D perhaps matching TRBD2 (7 bases). Germline V gives CDR1 SSHAT, CDR2 FNYEAQ (reference sequence). There are 17 residues in the CDR3. V was cut by 5 bases and J by 5 bases, with 22 bases left in between. CDR3 protein: CASSLGGGRTPNNEQFF. Here the CDR3 DNA reads TGTGCCAGCAGCCTAGGGGGGGGCAGAACGCCCAACAATGAGCAGTTCTTC.

V and J are TRBV5-4 and TRBJ2-2; TRBD2 is a possible D gene (5 bases). V was shortened by 1 base and J by 5 bases, with 6 bases between the two germline ends. Per the germline V gene, CDR1 is SGHNT and CDR2 is YYREEE (reference sequence). The CDR3 sequence is 13 residues long. CDR3 nucleotide sequence: TGTGCCAGCAGCTTGAGGGAGACCGGGGAGCTGTTTTTT. It yields the protein CASSLRETGELFF.

This rearrangement joins TRBV29-1 to TRBJ2-3, with 7 bases fitting TRBD1. V trimming: 5 bases; J trimming: 13 bases; junction bases outside the gene matches: 6. This CDR3 has 10 residues. Germline V gives CDR1 SQVTM, CDR2 ANQGSEA. Here the CDR3 reads CSVTGEFKYF. The CDR3 region has the DNA TGCAGCGTTACAGGGGAGTTTAAGTATTTT.

The chain combines TRBV14 with TRBJ2-2, with 9 bases matching TRBD2. The CDR3 is 15 residues long. Trimming at V came to 1 base and at J to 9 bases, leaving 6 bases not matched to a gene. Looked up from germline, CDR1 is SGHDN and CDR2 is FVKESK. CDR3 region: CASSQATSGVRELFF. The CDR3 DNA follows: TGTGCCAGCAGCCAAGCGACTAGCGGAGTAAGGGAGCTGTTTTTT.

This chain connects TRBV6-1 to TRBJ2-5; no clear D gene. The CDR3 is 14 residues long. Germline-derived CDR1 and CDR2 are MNHNS and SASEGT. V was pared by 6 bases and J by 2 bases, with 13 bases between. For the CDR3, the DNA is TGTGCCAGCAGGAGAGACAATTCTCAAGAGACCCAGTACTTC. Its translation is CASRRDNSQETQYF.

The J gene is TRBJ2-4, the V gene TRBV7-6, with TRBD2 matching over 8 bases. J was trimmed by 1 base and V by 5 bases; bases with no gene match: 13. CDR1 and CDR2 from the germline V gene are SGHVS and FNYEAQ. The CDR3 totals 18 residues. CDR3 protein: CASSPTLRGGEAKNIQYF. The CDR3 region has the DNA TGTGCCAGCAGCCCTACCCTCCGGGGGGGCGAGGCCAAAAACATTCAGTACTTC.

The chain employs TRBV5-1 and TRBJ2-1, with D perhaps assigned TRBD1 or TRBD2 (5 bases each). CDR1 SGHRS and CDR2 YFSETQ come from the germline V gene. The CDR3 has 13 amino acids. The V and J ends lost 3 bases and 5 bases respectively, with 9 bases between them. The CDR3 DNA follows: TGCGCCAGCAGCTGGGGACGAAACAATGAGCAGTTCTTC. Translated, it gives CASSWGRNNEQFF.

Here the CDR3 reads CASSPPTSAGELFF. The CDR3 region has the DNA TGTGCCAGCTCACCACCGACTAGCGCCGGGGAGCTGTTTTTT. V gene TRBV18 combines with J gene TRBJ2-2; 8 bases align to TRBD2. This CDR3 has 14 amino acids. J gave up 6 bases and V 0 bases, and 0 bases lay outside the gene matches. Germline assignment: CDR1 KGHSH and CDR2 LQKENI.